This TCR beta chain was recorded in a study of metastatic and nonmetastatic thyroid tumors. At the level of the study: Across blood and tumor or nodule tissue, repertoires from malignant and benign thyroid patients were compared with one another. Study observations and caveats: Reported TCR beta diversity, measured in blood and tumor, was significantly higher for malignant thyroid tumors than for benign nodules.

This clone appeared many times. Its antigen remains unidentified. As handled by the study authors: Across clinicopathological groups, CDR3 differences served as the basis for building a distant-metastasis classifier for papillary thyroid cancer. MiXCR was used by TCRdb to re-call the PCR reads. These V and J calls rely on TCRdb rather than the paper's analysis. The table includes approximately 35,000 clones, 10% to 13% detected once. Patients were all untreated before their thyroid surgery. V lost 0 bases and J 4 bases, leaving 14 bases between the germline ends. CDR3 length: 15 residues. Germline V gene lookup returns CDR1 SGDLS and CDR2 YYNGEE.

The material sequenced was blood. The sequence derives from a female donor with papillary thyroid cancer or a benign thyroid nodule (not recorded which). Some clones in this sample may be carry-over from other donors' samples. The rearrangement links TRBV9 to TRBJ2-7; tentative D call: TRBD2 (6 bases). The CDR3 reads CASSVGSSGRYEQYF. Here the CDR3 DNA reads TGTGCCAGCAGCGTAGGGAGTAGCGGCCGATACGAGCAGTACTTC. Filled out from reference TRBV9 and TRBJ2-7, the complete variable domain reads DSGVTQTPKHLITATGQRVTLRCSPRSGDLSVYWYQQSLDQGLQFLIQYYNGEERAKGNILERFSAQQFPDLHSELNLSSLELGDSALYFCASSVGSSGRYEQYFGPGTRLTVT.